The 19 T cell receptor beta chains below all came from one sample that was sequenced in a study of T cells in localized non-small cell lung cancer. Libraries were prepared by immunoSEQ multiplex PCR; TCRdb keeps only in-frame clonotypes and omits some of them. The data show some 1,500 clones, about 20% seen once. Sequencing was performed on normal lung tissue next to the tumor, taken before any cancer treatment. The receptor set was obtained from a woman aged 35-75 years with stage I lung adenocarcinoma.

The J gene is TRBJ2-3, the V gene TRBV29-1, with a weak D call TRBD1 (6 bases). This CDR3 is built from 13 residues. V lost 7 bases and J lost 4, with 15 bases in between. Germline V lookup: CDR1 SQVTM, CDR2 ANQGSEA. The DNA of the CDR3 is TGCAGCGGAATAGGGGACATTTCAGATACGCAGTATTTT. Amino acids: CSGIGDISDTQYF.

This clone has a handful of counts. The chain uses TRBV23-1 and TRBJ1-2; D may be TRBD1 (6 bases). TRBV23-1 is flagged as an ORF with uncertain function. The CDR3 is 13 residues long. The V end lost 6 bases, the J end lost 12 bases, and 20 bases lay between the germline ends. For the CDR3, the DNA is TGCGCCAGCAGCCAAGCCTCAAACGGGGGCCACACCTTC. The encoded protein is CASSQASNGGHTF.

CDR3 amino acids: CASSQREAGTGELFF. The CDR3 nucleotides read TGCGCCAGCAGCCAGCGGGAGGCCGGCACCGGGGAGCTGTTTTTT. The V gene is TRBV4-1, the J gene TRBJ2-2; 8 nucleotides line up with TRBD2. Germline V gene lookup returns CDR1 MGHRA and CDR2 YSYEKL. CDR3 length: 15 residues. V was clipped by 3 bases and J by 4 bases; unmatched bases: 4.

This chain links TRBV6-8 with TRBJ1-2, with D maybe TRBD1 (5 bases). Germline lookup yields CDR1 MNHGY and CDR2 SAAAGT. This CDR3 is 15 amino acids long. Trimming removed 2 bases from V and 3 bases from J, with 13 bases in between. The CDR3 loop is CASSYRREGYYGYTF. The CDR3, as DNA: TGTGCCAGCAGTTACCGCCGAGAGGGGTACTATGGCTACACCTTC.

The CDR3 DNA sequence: TGTGCCAGCAGCTTCGACAGTCCCATCTATGGCTACACCTTC. Translating gives CASSFDSPIYGYTF. The chain combines TRBV11-3 with TRBJ1-2; tentative D call: TRBD1 (5 bases). Trimming left V 3 bases short and J 4 bases short, with 12 bases between. The CDR3 length is 14 residues. Germline V gives CDR1 SGHNT, CDR2 YENEEA.

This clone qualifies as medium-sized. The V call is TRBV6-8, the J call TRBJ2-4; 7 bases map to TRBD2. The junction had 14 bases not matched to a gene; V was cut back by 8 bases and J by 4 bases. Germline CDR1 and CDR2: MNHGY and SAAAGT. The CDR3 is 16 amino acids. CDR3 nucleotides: TGTGCCAGCTCCTGGGGAGCAGGACTAGGGAAAAACATTCAGTACTTC. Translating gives CASSWGAGLGKNIQYF.

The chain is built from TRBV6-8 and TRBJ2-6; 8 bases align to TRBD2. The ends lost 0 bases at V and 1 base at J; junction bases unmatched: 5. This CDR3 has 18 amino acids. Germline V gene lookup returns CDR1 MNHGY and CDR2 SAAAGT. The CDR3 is CASSYSSAGGSGANVLTF. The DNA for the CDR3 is TGTGCCAGCAGTTACTCGTCCGCGGGGGGTTCTGGGGCCAACGTCCTGACTTTC.

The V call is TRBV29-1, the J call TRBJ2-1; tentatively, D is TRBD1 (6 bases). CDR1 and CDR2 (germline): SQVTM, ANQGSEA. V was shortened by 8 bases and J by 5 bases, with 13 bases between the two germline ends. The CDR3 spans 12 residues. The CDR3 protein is CSTGYVNNEQFF. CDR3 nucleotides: TGCAGCACAGGGTATGTGAACAATGAGCAGTTCTTC.

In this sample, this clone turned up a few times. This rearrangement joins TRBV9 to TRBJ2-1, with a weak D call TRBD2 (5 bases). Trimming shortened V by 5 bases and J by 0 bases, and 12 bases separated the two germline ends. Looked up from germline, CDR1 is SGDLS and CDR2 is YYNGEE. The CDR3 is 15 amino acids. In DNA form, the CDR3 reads TGTGCCAGCAGTGATTCGGGGAGCTCCTACAATGAGCAGTTCTTC. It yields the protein CASSDSGSSYNEQFF.

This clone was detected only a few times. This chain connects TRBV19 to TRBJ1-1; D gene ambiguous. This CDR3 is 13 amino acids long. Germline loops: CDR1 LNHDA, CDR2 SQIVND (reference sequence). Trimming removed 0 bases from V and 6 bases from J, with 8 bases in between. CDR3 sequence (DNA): TGTGCCAGTAGTATAGATCGGGGTTCTGAAGCTTTCTTT. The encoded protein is CASSIDRGSEAFF. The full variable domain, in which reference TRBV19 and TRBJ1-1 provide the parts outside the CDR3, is DGGITQSPKYLFRKEGQNVTLSCEQNLNHDAMYWYRQDPGQGLRLIYYSQIVNDFQKGDIAEGYSVSREKKESFPLTVTSAQKNPTAFYLCASSIDRGSEAFFGQGTRLTVV.

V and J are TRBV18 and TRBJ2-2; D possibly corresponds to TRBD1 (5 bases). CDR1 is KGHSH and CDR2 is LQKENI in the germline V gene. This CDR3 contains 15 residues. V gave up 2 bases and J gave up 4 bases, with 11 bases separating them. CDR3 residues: CASSPRPRATGELFF. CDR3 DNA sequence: TGTGCCAGCTCACCAAGGCCCAGGGCCACCGGGGAGCTGTTTTTT. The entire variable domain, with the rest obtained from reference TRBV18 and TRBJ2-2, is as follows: NAGVMQNPRHLVRRRGQEARLRCSPMKGHSHVYWYRQLPEEGLKFMVYLQKENIIDESGMPKERFSAEFPKEGPSILRIQQVVRGDSAAYFCASSPRPRATGELFFGEGSRLTVL.

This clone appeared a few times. This chain's CDR3 is CASRDRGYNEQFF. CDR3 nucleotides: TGTGCCAGCCGGGACAGGGGCTACAATGAGCAGTTCTTC. V gene TRBV19 combines with J gene TRBJ2-1; 10 bases agree with TRBD1. This CDR3 comprises 13 residues. The ends lost 9 bases at V and 3 bases at J; junction bases unmatched: 2. The germline CDR1 and CDR2 sequences are LNHDA and SQIVND (reference sequence). Full variable domain (remainder filled in from reference TRBV19 and TRBJ2-1): DGGITQSPKYLFRKEGQNVTLSCEQNLNHDAMYWYRQDPGQGLRLIYYSQIVNDFQKGDIAEGYSVSREKKESFPLTVTSAQKNPTAFYLCASRDRGYNEQFFGPGTRLTVL.

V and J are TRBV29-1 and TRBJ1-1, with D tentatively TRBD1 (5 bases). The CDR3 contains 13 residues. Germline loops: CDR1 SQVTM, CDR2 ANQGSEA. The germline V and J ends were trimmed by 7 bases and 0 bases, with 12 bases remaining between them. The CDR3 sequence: CSAGAGMNTEAFF. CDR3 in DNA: TGCAGCGCTGGGGCAGGGATGAACACTGAAGCTTTCTTT.

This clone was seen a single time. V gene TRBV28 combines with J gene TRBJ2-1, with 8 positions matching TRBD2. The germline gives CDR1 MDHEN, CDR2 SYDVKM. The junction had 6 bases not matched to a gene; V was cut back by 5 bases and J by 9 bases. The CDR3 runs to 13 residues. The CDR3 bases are TGTGCCAGCAGTCCCGGGGGGGCCGGTGAGCAGTTCTTC. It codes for CASSPGGAGEQFF.

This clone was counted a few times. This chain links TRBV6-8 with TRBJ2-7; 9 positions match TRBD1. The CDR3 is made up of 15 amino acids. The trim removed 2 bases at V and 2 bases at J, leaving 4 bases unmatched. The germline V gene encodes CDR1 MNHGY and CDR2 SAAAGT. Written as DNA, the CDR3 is TGTGCCAGCAGTTACCTCGGGACAGGGACCTACGAGCAGTACTTC. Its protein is CASSYLGTGTYEQYF.

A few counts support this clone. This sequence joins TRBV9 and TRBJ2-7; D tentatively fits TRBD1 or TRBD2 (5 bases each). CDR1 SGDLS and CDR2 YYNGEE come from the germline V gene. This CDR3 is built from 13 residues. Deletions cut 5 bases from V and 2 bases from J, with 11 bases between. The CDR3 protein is CASSAGATYEQYF. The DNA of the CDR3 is TGTGCCAGCAGTGCCGGGGCCACCTACGAGCAGTACTTC.

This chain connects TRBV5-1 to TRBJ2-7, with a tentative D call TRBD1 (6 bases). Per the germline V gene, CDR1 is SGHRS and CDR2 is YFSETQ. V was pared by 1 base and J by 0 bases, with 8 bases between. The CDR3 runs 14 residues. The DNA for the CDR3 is TGCGCCAGCAGCTTGACAGGGAACTCCTACGAGCAGTACTTC. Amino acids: CASSLTGNSYEQYF.

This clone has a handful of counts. The CDR3 reads CASTSDGDEAFF. For the CDR3, the DNA is TGTGCCAGCACTTCGGACGGGGATGAAGCTTTCTTT. The chain has TRBV6-8 and TRBJ1-1, with D unresolved. Per germline, CDR1 MNHGY and CDR2 SAAAGT. This CDR3 contains 12 residues. V lost 7 bases to trimming and J lost 7 bases, with 13 bases between them.

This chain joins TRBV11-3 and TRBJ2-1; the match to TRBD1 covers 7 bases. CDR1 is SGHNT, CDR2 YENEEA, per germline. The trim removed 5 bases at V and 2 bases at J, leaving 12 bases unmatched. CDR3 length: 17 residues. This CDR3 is CASSPRVPGTAYNEQFF. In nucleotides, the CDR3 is TGTGCCAGCAGCCCCAGGGTTCCCGGGACAGCCTACAATGAGCAGTTCTTC.